The rows below give T cell receptor beta chains drawn from one sample of a study of cytomegalovirus exposure and HLA in healthy donors. Only in-frame clones appear in the TCRdb table, and some are missing; sequencing was by immunoSEQ multiplex PCR. The sample shows 180,000 or so clones, approximately 80% of them seen only once. Material: PBMCs. The receptor source for this set is a female donor in good health and CMV-seronegative. Each CDR3 is given with its conserved first and last residue. Each record gives: clone size, V gene, J gene, D gene, CDR3 protein, CDR3 DNA. The D gene is left open where the match is weak. The size field is filled for only some rows; it gives once, few, many or a size class.

size: .; V: TRBV27; J: TRBJ2-1; D: TRBD1; CDR3: CASSSGTGADNEQFF; DNA: TGTGCCAGCAGTTCCGGGACAGGGGCGGACAATGAGCAGTTCTTC
size: few; V: TRBV27; J: TRBJ1-5; D: TRBD1; CDR3: CASNREGGFGQPQHF; DNA: TGTGCCTCCAACCGAGAAGGGGGCTTTGGTCAGCCCCAGCATTTT
size: .; V: TRBV6-5; J: TRBJ1-5; D: TRBD1; CDR3: CASSLDRVGNQPQHF; DNA: TGTGCCAGCAGCCTCGACAGGGTCGGCAATCAGCCCCAGCATTTT
size: .; V: TRBV6-4; J: TRBJ2-6; D: TRBD2; CDR3: CASSRLAGAFSGANVLTF; DNA: TGTGCCAGCAGCCGGCTAGCGGGGGCCTTCTCTGGGGCCAACGTCCTGACTTTC
size: once; V: TRBV28; J: TRBJ1-5; D: .; CDR3: CATREGLGQPQHF; DNA: TGTGCCACCCGGGAGGGGCTTGGGCAGCCCCAGCATTTT
size: .; V: TRBV6-1; J: TRBJ1-1; D: .; CDR3: CASRLTHTEAFF; DNA: TGTGCCAGCAGGTTGACACACACTGAAGCTTTCTTT
size: .; V: TRBV7-2; J: TRBJ1-5; D: .; CDR3: CASSLAGGYNQPQHF; DNA: TGTGCCAGCAGCTTAGCGGGAGGGTACAATCAGCCCCAGCATTTT
size: .; V: TRBV25-1; J: TRBJ1-6; D: .; CDR3: CASSDPRRGSNSPLHF; DNA: TGTGCCAGCAGTGACCCGAGGAGGGGAAGCAATTCACCCCTCCACTTT
size: few; V: TRBV19; J: TRBJ2-7; D: TRBD2; CDR3: CASTAGGGYEQYF; DNA: TGTGCCAGTACCGCTGGGGGGGGTTACGAGCAGTACTTC
size: .; V: TRBV6-6; J: TRBJ1-4; D: .; CDR3: CASRPGGTNEKLFF; DNA: TGTGCCAGCAGGCCCGGAGGAACTAATGAAAAACTGTTTTTT
size: once; V: TRBV7-9; J: TRBJ2-5; D: TRBD2; CDR3: CSSSPTGGGWGETQYF; DNA: TGTTCCAGCAGCCCGACTGGCGGGGGTTGGGGGGAGACCCAGTACTTC
size: .; V: TRBV6-6; J: TRBJ1-3; D: TRBD1; CDR3: CASSSGTGSVGNTIYF; DNA: TGTGCCAGCAGTTCCGGGACAGGTTCGGTCGGGAACACCATATATTTT
size: few; V: TRBV29-1; J: TRBJ2-3; D: .; CDR3: CSVETGMRIGTQYF; DNA: TGCAGCGTTGAAACGGGGATGCGCATTGGTACGCAGTATTTT
size: .; V: TRBV11-2; J: TRBJ2-7; D: TRBD1; CDR3: CASRRTGSTSYEQYF; DNA: TGTGCCAGCAGACGGACAGGTTCAACTTCCTACGAGCAGTACTTC
size: .; V: TRBV2; J: TRBJ2-2; D: .; CDR3: CASSPGSTGELFF; DNA: TGTGCCAGCAGTCCCGGGAGCACCGGGGAGCTGTTTTTT
size: .; V: TRBV13; J: TRBJ2-7; D: .; CDR3: CASSLGRSYEQYF; DNA: TGTGCCAGCAGCTTAGGCCGCTCCTACGAGCAGTACTTC
size: .; V: TRBV30; J: TRBJ1-3; D: .; CDR3: CASEEAISGNTIYF; DNA: TGTGCCTCAGAGGAGGCGATCTCTGGAAACACCATATATTTT
size: .; V: TRBV5-6; J: TRBJ2-5; D: .; CDR3: CASSSWGGLQETQYF; DNA: TGTGCCAGCAGCTCATGGGGGGGGCTCCAAGAGACCCAGTACTTC
size: .; V: TRBV19; J: TRBJ2-3; D: TRBD2; CDR3: CATSLGGADTQYF; DNA: TGTGCCACCTCGTTGGGGGGGGCAGATACGCAGTATTTT
size: once; V: TRBV19; J: TRBJ2-5; D: .; CDR3: CASSEPGPLAETQYF; DNA: TGTGCCAGTAGTGAACCGGGCCCCCTAGCAGAGACCCAGTACTTC
size: .; V: TRBV2; J: TRBJ2-7; D: .; CDR3: CASRRQDEQYF; DNA: TGTGCCAGCAGGCGACAGGACGAGCAGTACTTC
size: few; V: TRBV28; J: TRBJ1-4; D: .; CDR3: CASSFYGTNEKLFF; DNA: TGTGCCAGCAGTTTTTATGGCACTAATGAAAAACTGTTTTTT
size: few; V: TRBV11-2; J: TRBJ1-1; D: .; CDR3: CASSPAGEAFF; DNA: TGTGCCAGCAGCCCCGCGGGGGAAGCTTTCTTT
size: few; V: TRBV10-2; J: TRBJ1-1; D: .; CDR3: CASSEGVYTEAFF; DNA: TGCGCCAGCAGTGAAGGGGTTTACACTGAAGCTTTCTTT
size: few; V: TRBV11-2; J: TRBJ2-1; D: TRBD2; CDR3: CASSLDVTSEDNEQFF; DNA: TGTGCCAGCAGCTTAGATGTGACTAGCGAGGACAATGAGCAGTTCTTC
size: .; V: TRBV7-8; J: TRBJ1-1; D: .; CDR3: CASSLELGNTEAFF; DNA: TGTGCCAGCAGCTTAGAGCTTGGGAACACTGAAGCTTTCTTT
size: .; V: TRBV7-6; J: TRBJ2-3; D: .; CDR3: CASSLGRGSDTQYF; DNA: TGTGCCAGCAGCTTAGGACGCGGTTCGGATACGCAGTATTTT
size: few; V: TRBV18; J: TRBJ2-3; D: .; CDR3: CASSPQGPYTDTQYF; DNA: TGTGCCAGCTCACCACAGGGGCCGTACACAGATACGCAGTATTTT
size: .; V: TRBV28; J: TRBJ2-1; D: .; CDR3: CASSLFYYNEQFF; DNA: TGTGCCAGCAGTTTATTCTACTACAATGAGCAGTTCTTC
size: .; V: TRBV19; J: TRBJ1-4; D: .; CDR3: CASSHNSATNEKLFF; DNA: TGTGCCAGTAGCCACAATAGCGCAACTAATGAAAAACTGTTTTTT
size: .; V: TRBV4-2; J: TRBJ2-2; D: .; CDR3: CASSPLFDRASELFF; DNA: TGTGCCAGCAGCCCCCTATTCGATAGAGCCTCAGAGCTGTTTTTT
size: once; V: TRBV29-1; J: TRBJ2-3; D: TRBD2; CDR3: CSSTSGVSTDTQYF; DNA: TGCAGCTCCACTAGCGGGGTGAGCACAGATACGCAGTATTTT
size: .; V: TRBV28; J: TRBJ1-2; D: .; CDR3: CASRTDGGPHYGYTF; DNA: TGTGCCAGCAGGACCGATGGAGGGCCGCACTATGGCTACACCTTC
size: .; V: TRBV5-5; J: TRBJ2-5; D: TRBD1; CDR3: CASSKAGTGVETQYF; DNA: TGTGCCAGCAGCAAAGCCGGGACAGGGGTCGAGACCCAGTACTTC
size: .; V: TRBV30; J: TRBJ2-3; D: .; CDR3: CAWSKDRDTDTQYF; DNA: TGTGCCTGGAGTAAAGATAGAGACACAGATACGCAGTATTTT
size: .; V: TRBV2; J: TRBJ2-1; D: TRBD2; CDR3: CASTSGLAGGAYNEQFF; DNA: TGTGCCAGCACCTCGGGACTAGCGGGGGGTGCCTACAATGAGCAGTTCTTC
size: .; V: TRBV4-2; J: TRBJ2-7; D: TRBD2; CDR3: CASSLLPGLAGGGTDEQYF; DNA: TGTGCCAGCAGCCTTCTACCAGGACTAGCGGGAGGAGGTACGGACGAGCAGTACTTC
size: few; V: TRBV6-1; J: TRBJ1-2; D: TRBD1; CDR3: CASSEGTGRRGGYTF; DNA: TGTGCCAGCAGTGAAGGGACAGGGCGCCGGGGAGGCTACACCTTC
size: .; V: TRBV19; J: TRBJ2-1; D: TRBD1; CDR3: CASSLTGTGLYEQFF; DNA: TGTGCCAGTAGTCTCACCGGGACAGGACTTTATGAGCAGTTCTTC
size: .; V: TRBV11-2; J: TRBJ2-7; D: TRBD2; CDR3: CASSLVGGRVHEQYF; DNA: TGTGCCAGCAGCTTAGTTGGCGGGAGGGTTCACGAGCAGTACTTC
size: .; V: TRBV19; J: TRBJ1-1; D: .; CDR3: CASSWGRANTEAFF; DNA: TGTGCCAGTAGTTGGGGGCGGGCGAACACTGAAGCTTTCTTT
size: .; V: TRBV7-9; J: TRBJ1-1; D: .; CDR3: CASSLALDSKNTEAFF; DNA: TGTGCCAGCAGCTTAGCCCTGGACAGCAAGAACACTGAAGCTTTCTTT
size: .; V: TRBV15; J: TRBJ2-2; D: TRBD1; CDR3: CATSRLGQVNTGELFF; DNA: TGTGCCACCAGCAGACTCGGACAGGTGAACACCGGGGAGCTGTTTTTT
size: .; V: TRBV5-1; J: TRBJ2-7; D: .; CDR3: CASSPSTTSYEQYF; DNA: TGCGCCAGCAGCCCCTCGACTACTTCCTACGAGCAGTACTTC
size: .; V: TRBV11-1; J: TRBJ2-1; D: TRBD1; CDR3: CASSLAGQGSYNEQFF; DNA: TGTGCCAGCAGCCTAGCCGGACAGGGATCCTACAATGAGCAGTTCTTC
size: .; V: TRBV28; J: TRBJ2-1; D: TRBD2; CDR3: CASSPSGSSYNEQFF; DNA: TGTGCCAGCAGCCCTAGCGGGAGCTCCTACAATGAGCAGTTCTTC
size: .; V: TRBV7-8; J: TRBJ2-2; D: TRBD1; CDR3: CASSLRLGQGNAGELFF; DNA: TGTGCCAGCAGCTTAAGATTGGGACAGGGGAATGCCGGGGAGCTGTTTTTT
size: .; V: TRBV2; J: TRBJ1-3; D: .; CDR3: CASSEAPLSSGNTIYF; DNA: TGTGCCAGCAGTGAAGCGCCCCTCAGCTCTGGAAACACCATATATTTT
size: few; V: TRBV5-1; J: TRBJ2-4; D: TRBD2; CDR3: CASSKTSGRAGDIQYF; DNA: TGCGCCAGCAGCAAGACTAGCGGGAGGGCCGGGGACATTCAGTACTTC
size: few; V: TRBV19; J: TRBJ2-7; D: .; CDR3: CASSLLFQSGYEQYF; DNA: TGTGCCAGTAGTCTCCTGTTCCAATCAGGATACGAGCAGTACTTC
size: .; V: TRBV2; J: TRBJ2-5; D: TRBD2; CDR3: CASSVKRGDPYQETQYF; DNA: TGTGCCAGCAGTGTAAAGCGGGGGGACCCGTACCAAGAGACCCAGTACTTC
size: once; V: TRBV21-1; J: TRBJ2-1; D: .; CDR3: CASSKATDRSSYNEQFF; DNA: TGTGCCAGCAGCAAAGCTACCGACAGGAGCTCCTACAATGAGCAGTTCTTC
size: .; V: TRBV28; J: TRBJ1-1; D: TRBD1; CDR3: CASSTTGMGAEAFF; DNA: TGTGCCAGCAGTACGACAGGGATGGGAGCTGAAGCTTTCTTT
size: .; V: TRBV11-2; J: TRBJ2-1; D: TRBD2; CDR3: CASSLVASGSDEQFF; DNA: TGTGCCAGCAGCTTAGTTGCTAGCGGGAGTGATGAGCAGTTCTTC